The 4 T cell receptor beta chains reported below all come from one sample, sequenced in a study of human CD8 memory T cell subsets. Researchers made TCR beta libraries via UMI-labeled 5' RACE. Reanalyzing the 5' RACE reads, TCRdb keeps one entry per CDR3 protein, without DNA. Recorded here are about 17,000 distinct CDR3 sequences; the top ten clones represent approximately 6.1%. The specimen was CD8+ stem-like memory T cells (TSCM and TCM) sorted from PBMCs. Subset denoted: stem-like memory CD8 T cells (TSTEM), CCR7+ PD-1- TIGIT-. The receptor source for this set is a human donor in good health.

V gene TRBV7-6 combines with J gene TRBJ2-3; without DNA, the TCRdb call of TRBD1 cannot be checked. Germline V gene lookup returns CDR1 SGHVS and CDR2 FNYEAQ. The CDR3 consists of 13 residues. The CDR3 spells CASSHTGTDTQYF.

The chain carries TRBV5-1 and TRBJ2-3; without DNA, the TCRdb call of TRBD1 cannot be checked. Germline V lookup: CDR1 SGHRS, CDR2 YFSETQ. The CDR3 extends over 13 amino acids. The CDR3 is CASSPVGSDTQYF.

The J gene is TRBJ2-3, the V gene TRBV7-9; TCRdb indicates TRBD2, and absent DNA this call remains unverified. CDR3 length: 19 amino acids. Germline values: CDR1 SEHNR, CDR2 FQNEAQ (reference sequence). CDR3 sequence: CASSSTRLAGPRSTDTQYF.

CDR3 sequence reads: CAISDRDRGFYGYTF. The chain links TRBV10-3 to TRBJ1-2; checking the TCRdb D call of TRBD1 is not possible without DNA. Germline V gives CDR1 ENHRY, CDR2 SYGVKD. This CDR3 has 15 amino acids.